Following are 15 T cell receptor beta chains from one sample sequenced in a study of cytomegalovirus exposure and HLA in healthy donors. Use of 60 Vbeta and 13 Jbeta primers characterized the PCR. Method: immunoSEQ multiplex PCR; TCRdb's copy keeps in-frame clones and lacks some. The table shows about 170,000 clones, with around 80% occurring only once. Sequencing was carried out using PBMCs. These receptors were collected from a woman aged 45-65 years in good health and CMV-seropositive.

The J gene is TRBJ1-2, the V gene TRBV4-3, with D perhaps matching TRBD1 (6 bases). There are 16 residues in the CDR3. V was shortened by 2 bases and J by 4 bases, with 17 bases between the two germline ends. Germline V lookup: CDR1 LGHNA, CDR2 YSLEER. CDR3 loop: CASSQTDSFTVYGYTF. The CDR3, as DNA: TGCGCCAGCAGCCAAACGGACAGTTTTACCGTCTATGGCTACACCTTC.

The chain recombines TRBV11-3 with TRBJ2-2; the D is unclear. Germline CDR1 is SGHNT and CDR2 is YENEEA. The CDR3 totals 13 residues. V dropped 5 bases and J dropped 6 bases, with 10 bases sitting between them. CDR3 residues: CASSLVPPGELFF. The CDR3, as DNA: TGTGCCAGCAGCCTCGTTCCCCCCGGGGAGCTGTTTTTT.

The count of this clone is one. Here the CDR3 reads CASGAVSPNQPQHF. DNA of the CDR3: TGTGCCAGCGGGGCAGTGAGCCCAAATCAGCCCCAGCATTTT. The J gene is TRBJ1-5, the V gene TRBV2; possibly TRBD1 for D (5 bases). Germline CDR1 reads SNHLY; CDR2 reads FYNNEI. There are 14 residues in the CDR3. V lost 8 bases and J 4 bases, leaving 15 bases between the germline ends.

The rearrangement uses TRBV6-6 and TRBJ1-5, with 7 positions matching TRBD1. This CDR3 is 14 amino acids long. Germline V gene sequence: CDR1 MNHNY, CDR2 SVGAGI (reference sequence). V shed 6 bases, J shed 6 bases, and the junction held 8 bases outside the gene matches. CDR3 in DNA: TGTGCCAGCAGCTACGAGGGGGCGGGTCAGCCCCAGCATTTT. As protein: CASSYEGAGQPQHF.

The chain is built from TRBV7-2 and TRBJ1-2, with D possibly matching TRBD1 (6 bases). V gave up 5 bases and J gave up 1 base, with 11 bases separating them. CDR1 and CDR2 from the germline V gene are SGHTA and FQGNSA. The CDR3 has 14 amino acids. The CDR3 DNA sequence: TGTGCCAGCAGCAGGACAGAGCTTAACTATGGCTACACCTTC. Translation gives CASSRTELNYGYTF.

The chain combines TRBV7-8 with TRBJ2-1; TRBD2 matches at 10 bases. Unmatched junction bases numbered 3, after V lost 1 base and J lost 6 bases. This CDR3 comprises 15 residues. Germline V lookup: CDR1 SGHVS, CDR2 FQNEAQ. CDR3 region: CASSLGLAGVNEQFF. CDR3 coding DNA: TGTGCCAGCAGCTTAGGTCTAGCGGGAGTCAATGAGCAGTTCTTC.

For this clone: This sample also contains other DNA sequences that code for the same CDR3. This rearrangement joins TRBV28 to TRBJ1-2; 7 bases map to TRBD1. V was clipped by 7 bases and J by 3 bases; unmatched bases: 2. This CDR3 has 12 amino acids. Germline V gene data show CDR1 as MDHEN and CDR2 as SYDVKM. CDR3 amino acids: CASTQGDYGYTF. The CDR3 nucleotides are TGTGCCAGCACTCAGGGGGACTATGGCTACACCTTC.

The chain combines TRBV18 with TRBJ2-1, with 9 positions matching TRBD2. The CDR3 is 16 residues long. In germline, CDR1 is KGHSH, CDR2 LQKENI. The J segment lost 1 base and the V segment lost 0 bases, leaving 1 base of the junction unmatched. For the CDR3, the DNA is TGTGCCAGCTCACCACCTAGCGGGAGTTCCTACAATGAGCAGTTCTTC. Residues: CASSPPSGSSYNEQFF.

The V call is TRBV7-9, the J call TRBJ1-6; D remains ambiguous. Germline V gene lookup returns CDR1 SEHNR and CDR2 FQNEAQ (reference sequence). Trimming pared 1 base from V and 10 bases from J, leaving 11 bases between. The CDR3 runs to 14 residues. The CDR3 DNA reads as TGTGCCAGCAGCTTAGTGGCAATCGTCTCACCCCTCCACTTT. Residues: CASSLVAIVSPLHF.

This chain joins TRBV28 and TRBJ1-2; maybe TRBD1 (5 bases). This CDR3 is built from 14 residues. Germline V gives CDR1 MDHEN, CDR2 SYDVKM. V was shortened by 6 bases and J by 4 bases, with 15 bases between the two germline ends. The CDR3: CASSLGLGGYGYTF. The CDR3, as DNA: TGTGCCAGCAGCCTTGGACTGGGGGGCTATGGCTACACCTTC.

A remark on this clone: Germline is not matched at one junction end, which may reflect a read error. The chain couples TRBV7-9 to TRBJ2-1; a weak D match, TRBD2 (5 bases). Germline CDR1 and CDR2: SEHNR and FQNEAQ (reference sequence). CDR3 length: 13 amino acids. The CDR3 region has the DNA TGTTCCAGCAGCTTACGAGGGAACAATGAGCAGTTCTTC. It translates to CSSSLRGNNEQFF.

The genes are TRBV9 and TRBJ1-1; D is unclear. The CDR3 is 13 residues long. V lost 0 bases to trimming and J lost 1 base, with 4 bases between them. Looked up from germline, CDR1 is SGDLS and CDR2 is YYNGEE. The CDR3 nucleotides read TGTGCCAGCAGCGTAGGGAGGAACACTGAAGCTTTCTTT. Translated, it gives CASSVGRNTEAFF.

This clone has only a few counts. This chain uses TRBV7-6 with TRBJ1-5, with D maybe TRBD1 (6 bases). The length of the CDR3 is 13 residues. Germline-derived CDR1 and CDR2 are SGHVS and FNYEAQ. V dropped 4 bases and J dropped 6 bases, with 10 bases sitting between them. The DNA of the CDR3 is TGTGCCAGCAGCTCCCAGGGGAGTCAGCCCCAGCATTTT. It is translated as CASSSQGSQPQHF.

This CDR3 reads CASSIRDRRSYEQYF. The CDR3 bases are TGTGCCAGTAGTATCAGGGACAGGCGCTCCTACGAGCAGTACTTC. V usage is TRBV19 and J usage is TRBJ2-7, with 8 bases lining up with TRBD1. Germline V gene sequence: CDR1 LNHDA, CDR2 SQIVND (reference sequence). The CDR3 loop spans 15 amino acids. V lost 3 bases, J lost 0 bases, and 4 bases stayed unmatched.

The genes are TRBV28 and TRBJ2-5; a weak D match, TRBD2 (6 bases). Germline V gene lookup returns CDR1 MDHEN and CDR2 SYDVKM. The CDR3 has 13 residues. V dropped 7 bases and J dropped 6 bases, with 15 bases sitting between them. The DNA of the CDR3 is TGTGCCAGCACCCCGCCCGGGGGAAAGACCCAGTACTTC. Translated: CASTPPGGKTQYF.